This T cell receptor beta chain stems from a study of a mutant IDH1 vaccine in newly diagnosed glioma. Study in general: Standard pretreatment was either radiotherapy, temozolomide, or, for most, radiochemotherapy with temozolomide.

Produced via immunoSEQ multiplex PCR; TCRdb's table is partial and in-frame only. The profile covers more than 40,000 clones, with roughly 78% appearing a single time and approximately 2% taken by the ten largest. Losses at the gene ends were 11 bases for V and 0 bases for J; bases not matched to a gene: 14. CDR1 LNHNV and CDR2 YYDKDF come from the germline V gene (reference sequence). The CDR3 sequence is 17 residues long. Time point defined: week 5, during vaccination. Alongside topical imiquimod, each dose of vaccine comprised 300 ug of mutant IDH1 20-mer peptide. Turning to this clone: The target antigen is unknown.

Sequenced here: PBMCs, sampled from a glioma patient whose treatment included an IDH1 peptide vaccine. V usage is TRBV15 and J usage is TRBJ2-2, with 8 nucleotides matching TRBD1. This TCR came from a woman aged 40 to 50 with glioma. The CDR3 loop is CASAPGQAFANTGELFF. CDR3 nucleotides: TGTGCCTCCGCCCCGGGACAGGCCTTCGCGAACACCGGGGAGCTGTTTTTT.